This TCR beta chain comes out of a study of blood T cell repertoires in COVID-19. In the study overall: Sites in the United States, Italy and Spain provided acute and convalescent COVID-19 samples.

Germline CDR1 and CDR2: SGHRS and YFSETQ. V was trimmed by 7 bases and J by 2 bases, leaving 14 bases between them. The CDR3 spans 14 residues. Per the original methods: Estimated nucleated cell counts came from reference gene primer amplification. The assay was immunoSEQ multiplex PCR, and TCRdb's table has in-frame clones only and misses some. The DNA gave D and trimming, while V, J and clone size come from that table. Here the sample spans 90,000 to 95,000 clones, around 90% being singletons. Material: peripheral blood. The chain is built from TRBV5-1 and TRBJ2-3; weak D call: TRBD2 (7 bases). This TCR was sampled from an older woman with acute or convalescent COVID-19. CDR3 nucleotide sequence: TGCGCCAGCGGAAGGGGGGGTAACACAGATACGCAGTATTTT. Its translation is CASGRGGNTDTQYF.